This T cell receptor beta chain was captured in a study of CD8 T cells in Susac syndrome. Study results and limitations: The study conceded that its TCR sequencing and HLA analysis involved relatively few individuals.

Sequencing targeted TCR beta in T cells from blood (CD8+ and CD4+). V was clipped by 3 bases and J by 1 base, with 21 bases between them. The CDR3 covers 18 residues. Germline values: CDR1 MDHEN, CDR2 SYDVKM. RNA amounts of roughly 0.45 to 1 ug underwent reverse transcription with random hexamers. TCRdb independently ran MiXCR on the immunoSEQ multiplex PCR reads; one entry per CDR3 protein. The data show tens of thousands of distinct CDR3 sequences, around nine tenths seen once. With regard to this clonotype: No antigen is known for it.

The chain couples TRBV28 to TRBJ1-1; D might be TRBD1 (6 bases). The material sequenced was CD8+ T cells from PBMCs. This TCR came from a human donor with multiple sclerosis. The CDR3 DNA sequence: TGTGCCAGCAGTTTCTTCCCAGACAGGACCGACTCGAACACTGAAGCTTTCTTT. It yields the protein CASSFFPDRTDSNTEAFF.